This T cell receptor (beta chain) originates from a study of T cell repertoires in aging, cancer and after chemotherapy (dated by TCRdb to the late 2010s). In the study overall: Donors were distributed across six age groups ranging from 30 or younger to 70 or older, with at least three individuals included per group. The complete dataset included some 9 million TCR reads. In the hematological group, paired pre- and post-chemotherapy samples were obtained from chronic lymphocytic leukemia patients treated with fludarabine- or bendamustine-based regimens. The study profiled peripheral blood TCR beta repertoires from healthy donors and cancer patients to examine immunoaging and T cell reconstitution after chemotherapy. The cohort comprised 200 to 250 cancer patients, approximately 90 with hematological and approximately 120 with solid cancers, plus 95 healthy donors as a reference group. Overall study outcomes, separate from this receptor: Lymphoid organ infiltration was present in hematological cancer patients, and this infiltration may itself impair thymic emigration or peripheral T cell expansion. In both cancer cohorts, the median generation probability rose over the chemotherapy interval, which suggests that the repertoire was reconstituted through rebound thymic output. In healthy donors, the decline in TCR diversity with age was mainly explained by loss of richness, whereas in cancer patients loss of evenness was also found to contribute. Significantly lower blood TCR diversity and higher clonality were observed in untreated patients with hematological or solid cancers than in age-matched healthy donors. It was noted by the authors that conclusions about immunological memory after chemotherapy cannot be drawn from the repertoire data.

Multiplex touch-down PCR with a mixed TRB-A/B primer pool was used to amplify rearranged TRB sequences covering the V, D and J segments. Illumina adapters and sample indices were added to the amplicons in two consecutive PCR reactions performed with Phusion HS II polymerase. After gel purification with the NucleoSpin Gel and PCR Clean-up kit, the amplicons were checked using Qubit and an Agilent 2100 Bioanalyzer. Sequencing of the libraries was done on an Illumina MiSeq with paired-end, single-indexed 600-cycle runs. Turning to the authors' computational methods: MiXCR versions 2.12 and 3.0.5 were used to process TRB sequences. Each unique CDR3 nucleotide sequence counted as one clone, and only productive sequences with at least two reads were retained. The repertoire metrics were Shannon diversity, evenness, clonality (defined as one minus evenness), and alpha-parameterized diversity profiles covering alpha 0 to 5. The IGoR algorithm was used to calculate generation probabilities for clones in the paired samples taken before and after chemotherapy. TCRdb applied fastp at Q25 and MiXCR to the public reads, then kept only in-frame beta chains. Each CDR3 protein appears once, grouped with its most common genes and DNA. The V and J calls follow TCRdb's processing rather than the paper's. For this sample there are 10,000 to 15,000 distinct CDR3 sequences; approximately 30% appear just once. The ten largest clonotypes hold more than 9% of the sample.

Of note for this clonotype: The antigen it binds to is not known. No qualities accompany the bases; no much larger clone lies one base away.

In the germline V gene, CDR1 corresponds to MRHNA and CDR2 to SNTAGT. Trimming accounts for 2 bases at V and 7 bases at J, while the number of junction bases matched to no gene is 12. Reading from cysteine to phenylalanine, the CDR3 counts 17 amino acids. Kept here is only the CDR3 DNA, which spans 51 bases and is read in frame from base 1. Genomic DNA extracted from peripheral blood, rather than sorted cells or RNA, was used as the source for amplification of TCR beta rearrangements. Sequenced material: blood. This clonotype was sampled from a human donor with a blood cancer. The chain is encoded by TRBV6-4 joined to TRBJ2-3; 10 bases in the junction line up with TRBD2. The nucleotide sequence is given as TGTGCCAGCAGTGACACCCCGGAAAGCGGGGGGGCTCATACGCAGTATTTT. It codes for CASSDTPESGGAHTQYF.